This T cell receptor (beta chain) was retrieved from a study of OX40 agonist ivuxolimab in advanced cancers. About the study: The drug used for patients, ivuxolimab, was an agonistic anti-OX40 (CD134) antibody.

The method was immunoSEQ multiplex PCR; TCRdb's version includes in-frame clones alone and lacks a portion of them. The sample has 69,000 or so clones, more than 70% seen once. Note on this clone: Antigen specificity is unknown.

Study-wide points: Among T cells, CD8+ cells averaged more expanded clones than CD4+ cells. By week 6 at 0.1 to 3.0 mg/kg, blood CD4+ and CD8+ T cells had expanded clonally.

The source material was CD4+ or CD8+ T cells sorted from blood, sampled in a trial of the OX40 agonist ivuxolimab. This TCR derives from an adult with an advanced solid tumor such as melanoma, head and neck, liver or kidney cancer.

The CDR3 here is CASSRANTEAFF. For the CDR3, the DNA is TGTGCCAGCAGTCGGGCGAACACTGAAGCTTTCTTT. The V gene is TRBV2, the J gene TRBJ1-1; no clear D gene. This CDR3 spans 12 amino acids. The V gene lost 5 bases and the J gene lost 1 base, with 5 bases spanning the gap. The germline V gene has CDR1 SNHLY and CDR2 FYNNEI.